Presented here are 6 T cell receptor beta chains from one specimen sequenced in a study of T cell responses to AZD1222 COVID-19 vaccine. Method: immunoSEQ multiplex PCR; TCRdb's copy keeps in-frame clones and lacks some. The data show about 96,000 clones, roughly nine tenths seen once. Specimen: peripheral blood, collected on day 0 of AZD1222 vaccination. These receptor sequences come from an adult in good health.

CDR3 sequence (DNA): TGTGCCTGGGGGACTAGCGTCGGGCAAAATACGCAGTATTTT. Protein product: CAWGTSVGQNTQYF. The rearrangement uses TRBV30 and TRBJ2-3, with 10 bases lining up with TRBD2. The V gene end was trimmed by 5 bases and the J gene end by 7 bases; junction bases not matched to a gene: 9. Germline V gives CDR1 GTSNPN, CDR2 SVGIG (reference sequence). This CDR3 has 14 amino acids.

The chain combines TRBV6-5 with TRBJ1-4, with a possible D match to TRBD1 (6 bases). V gave up 6 bases and J gave up 8 bases, with 16 bases separating them. Germline-derived CDR1 and CDR2 are MNHEY and SVGAGI. The CDR3 spans 14 residues. The CDR3 DNA follows: TGTGCCAGCAGCCGGGACGGAGGGGGGGAAAAACTGTTTTTT. It specifies CASSRDGGGEKLFF.

V gene TRBV7-6 combines with J gene TRBJ2-6; D gene ambiguous. The ends were cut back, 4 bases at V and 0 bases at J, with 7 bases in the middle. This CDR3 is 15 amino acids long. Germline CDR1 SGHVS, CDR2 FNYEAQ. This CDR3 is CASSSRSSGANVLTF. CDR3 sequence (DNA): TGTGCCAGCAGCTCCCGCTCCTCTGGGGCCAACGTCCTGACTTTC.

The chain carries TRBV7-9 and TRBJ2-3, with D uncertain. The CDR3 is 14 amino acids. Germline loops: CDR1 SEHNR, CDR2 FQNEAQ (reference sequence). V lost 2 bases and J 5 bases, leaving 11 bases between the germline ends. In DNA form, the CDR3 reads TGTGCCAGCAGCTTATATCAGCGTAGAGATACGCAGTATTTT. Amino acid sequence: CASSLYQRRDTQYF.

This clone is a singleton in its sample. This chain connects TRBV4-1 to TRBJ1-2; TRBD1 agrees at 7 bases. The length of the CDR3 is 15 residues. Germline lookup yields CDR1 MGHRA and CDR2 YSYEKL. Germline trimming cut 0 bases from V and 4 bases from J; bases unmatched to any gene: 5. In DNA form, the CDR3 reads TGCGCCAGCAGCCAAGATGGGACAGCTCTCTATGGCTACACCTTC. Protein product: CASSQDGTALYGYTF.

This chain links TRBV30 with TRBJ2-1, with TRBD1 matching 7 bases. CDR1 is GTSNPN and CDR2 is SVGIG in the germline V gene (reference sequence). J lost 7 bases, V lost 2 bases, and 8 bases had no gene match. The CDR3 has 14 residues. CDR3: CAWSLGGVRNEQFF. CDR3 sequence (DNA): TGTGCCTGGAGTCTAGGGGGCGTGAGAAATGAGCAGTTCTTC.